This T cell receptor beta chain was recovered during a study of blood T cell repertoires in COVID-19. Study-wide background: Spain, Italy and the United States supplied samples that represented acute and convalescent COVID-19. Nucleic acid was either cDNA or gDNA, and it came from T cells, B-cell-depleted T cells, or PBMCs.

Assay: immunoSEQ multiplex PCR; the TCRdb copy retains only in-frame clones and omits some. The sample shows roughly 200,000 clones, approximately 83% of them seen only once. V lost 1 base and J 0 bases, leaving 17 bases between the germline ends. This CDR3 is 17 amino acids long. Germline CDR1 SGHRS, CDR2 YFSETQ. The sequence was obtained from a human donor with active or convalescent COVID-19. The donor label of this sample is uncertain. The chain recombines TRBV5-1 with TRBJ2-7, with D perhaps TRBD1 (6 bases). Sequencing used peripheral blood. Here the CDR3 DNA reads TGCGCCAGCAGCTTGAGGACAGTATGGGAAAGCTCCTACGAGCAGTACTTC. Its translation is CASSLRTVWESSYEQYF.